This record covers a single TCR beta chain. Its antigen is not identified. This entry belongs to a study of T cell repertoires in cytomegalovirus infection. Study background: Well-studied HLA-B-restricted epitopes and recently identified HLA-C-restricted epitopes of CMV were both used in the study. Public TCR beta signature analysis indicated the presence of both CMV infection and matching HLA type. Study-wide results and caveats: Ex vivo, HLA-C-restricted CMV-specific TCR beta clonotypes prevailed over the rest of the response.

TCRdb re-analysed the reads in MiXCR, keeping a single row per CDR3 protein. Of 230,000 or so distinct CDR3 sequences in the sample, approximately 38% were seen once. The origin of this receptor is a human donor in good health (CMV status not recorded). Some clones in this sample may be carry-over from other donors' samples. This material consisted of CD8+ T cells from cultured PBMCs, taken from culture after CMV antigen stimulation.

Here the CDR3 DNA reads TGTGCCAGTAGTTTTGCCTATGGCTACACCTTC. As protein: CASSFAYGYTF. The chain has TRBV19 and TRBJ1-2; D remains unclear. V dropped 5 bases and J dropped 4 bases, with 5 bases sitting between them. The germline V gene has CDR1 LNHDA and CDR2 SQIVND (reference sequence). The CDR3 length is 11 residues. The whole variable domain, remainder taken from reference TRBV19 and TRBJ1-2, is DGGITQSPKYLFRKEGQNVTLSCEQNLNHDAMYWYRQDPGQGLRLIYYSQIVNDFQKGDIAEGYSVSREKKESFPLTVTSAQKNPTAFYLCASSFAYGYTFGSGTRLTVV.